This TCR beta chain was sequenced for a study of OX40 agonist ivuxolimab in advanced cancers. Whole-study context: Three patients, one with hepatocellular carcinoma and two with cutaneous melanoma, responded partially.

Study-wide points: CD8+ T cells showed, on average, more clonal expansion than CD4+ cells.

Repertoires were generated with immunoSEQ multiplex PCR, while TCRdb's copy carries only in-frame clones and drops some. The table has about 15,000 clones, 80% to 85% seen once; the top ten hold around 40%. Comments on this clone: Its antigen is undetermined.

After removal of 5 bases from V and 5 bases from J, the junction contained 7 bases not matched to a gene. From germline, CDR1 is LNHDA and CDR2 SQIVND (reference sequence). This CDR3 is built from 14 residues. The TCR sequence derives from an adult with an advanced solid tumor such as melanoma, head and neck, liver or kidney cancer. The chain is built from TRBV19 and TRBJ1-1, with 8 nucleotides matching TRBD1. The specimen comprised CD4+ or CD8+ T cells sorted from blood, sampled in a trial of the OX40 agonist ivuxolimab. This chain's CDR3 is CASSWGQGATEAFF. CDR3 nucleotide sequence: TGTGCCAGTAGTTGGGGCCAGGGGGCTACTGAAGCTTTCTTT.